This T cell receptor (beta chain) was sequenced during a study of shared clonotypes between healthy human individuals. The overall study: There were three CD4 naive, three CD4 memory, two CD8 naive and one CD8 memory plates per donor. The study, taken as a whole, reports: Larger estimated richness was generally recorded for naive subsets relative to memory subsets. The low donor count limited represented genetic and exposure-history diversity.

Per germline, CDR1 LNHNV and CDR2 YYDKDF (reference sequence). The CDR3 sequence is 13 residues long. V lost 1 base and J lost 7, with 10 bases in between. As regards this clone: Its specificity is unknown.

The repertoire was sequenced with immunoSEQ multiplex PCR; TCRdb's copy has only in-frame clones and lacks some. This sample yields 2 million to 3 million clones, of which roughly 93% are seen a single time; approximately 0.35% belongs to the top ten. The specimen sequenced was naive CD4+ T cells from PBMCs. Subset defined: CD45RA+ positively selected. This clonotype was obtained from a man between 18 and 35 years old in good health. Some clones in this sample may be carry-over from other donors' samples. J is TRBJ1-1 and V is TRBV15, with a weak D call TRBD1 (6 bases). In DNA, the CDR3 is TGTGCCACCAGCAGAGGCAGGGGTAATGAAGCTTTCTTT. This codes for CATSRGRGNEAFF.